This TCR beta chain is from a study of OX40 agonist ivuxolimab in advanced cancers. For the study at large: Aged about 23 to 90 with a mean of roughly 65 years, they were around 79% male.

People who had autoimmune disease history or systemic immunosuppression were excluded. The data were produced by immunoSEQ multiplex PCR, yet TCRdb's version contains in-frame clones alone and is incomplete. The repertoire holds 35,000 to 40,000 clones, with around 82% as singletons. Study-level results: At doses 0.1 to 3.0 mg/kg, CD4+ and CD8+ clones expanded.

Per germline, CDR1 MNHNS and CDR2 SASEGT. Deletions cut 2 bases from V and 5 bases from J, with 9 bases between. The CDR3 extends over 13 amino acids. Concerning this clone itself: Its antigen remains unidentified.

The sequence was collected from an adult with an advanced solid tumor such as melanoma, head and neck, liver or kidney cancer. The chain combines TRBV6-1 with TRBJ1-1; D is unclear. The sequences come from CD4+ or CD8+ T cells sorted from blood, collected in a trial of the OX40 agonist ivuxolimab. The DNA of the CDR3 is TGTGCCAGCAGTGAATACTCATTAACTGAAGCTTTCTTT. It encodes CASSEYSLTEAFF.